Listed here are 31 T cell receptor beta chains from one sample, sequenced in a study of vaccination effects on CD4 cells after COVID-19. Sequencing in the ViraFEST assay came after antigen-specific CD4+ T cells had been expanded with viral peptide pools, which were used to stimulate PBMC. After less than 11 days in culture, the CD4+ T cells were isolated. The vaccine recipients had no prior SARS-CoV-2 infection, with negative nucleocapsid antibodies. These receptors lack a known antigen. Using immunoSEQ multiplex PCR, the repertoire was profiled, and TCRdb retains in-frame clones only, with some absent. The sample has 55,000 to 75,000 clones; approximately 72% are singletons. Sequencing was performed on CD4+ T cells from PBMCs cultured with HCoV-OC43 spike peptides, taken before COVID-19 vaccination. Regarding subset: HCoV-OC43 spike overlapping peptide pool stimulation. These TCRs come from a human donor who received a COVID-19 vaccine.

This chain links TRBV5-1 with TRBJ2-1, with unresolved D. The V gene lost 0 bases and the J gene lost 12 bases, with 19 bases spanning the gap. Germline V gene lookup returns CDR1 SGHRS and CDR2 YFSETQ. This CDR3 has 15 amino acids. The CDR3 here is CASSLAVGSSPGQFF. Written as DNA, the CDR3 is TGCGCCAGCAGCTTGGCCGTCGGCAGTTCCCCGGGGCAGTTCTTC. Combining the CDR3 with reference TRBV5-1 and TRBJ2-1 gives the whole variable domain KAGVTQTPRYLIKTRGQQVTLSCSPISGHRSVSWYQQTPGQGLQFLFEYFSETQRNKGNFPGRFSGRQFSNSRSEMNVSTLELGDSALYLCASSLAVGSSPGQFFGPGTRLTVL.

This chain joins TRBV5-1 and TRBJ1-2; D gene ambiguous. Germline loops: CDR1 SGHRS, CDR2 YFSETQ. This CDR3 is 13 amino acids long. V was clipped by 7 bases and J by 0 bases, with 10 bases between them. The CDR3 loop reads CASALDPNYGYTF. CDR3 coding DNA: TGCGCCAGCGCACTGGATCCTAACTATGGCTACACCTTC.

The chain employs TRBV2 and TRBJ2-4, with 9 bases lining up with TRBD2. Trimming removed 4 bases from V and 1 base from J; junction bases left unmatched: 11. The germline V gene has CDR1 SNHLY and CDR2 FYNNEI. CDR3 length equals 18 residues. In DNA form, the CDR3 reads TGTGCCAGCAGTGTCCCTCGCGGGGGGGCTGGGGCCAAAAACATTCAGTACTTC. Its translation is CASSVPRGGAGAKNIQYF.

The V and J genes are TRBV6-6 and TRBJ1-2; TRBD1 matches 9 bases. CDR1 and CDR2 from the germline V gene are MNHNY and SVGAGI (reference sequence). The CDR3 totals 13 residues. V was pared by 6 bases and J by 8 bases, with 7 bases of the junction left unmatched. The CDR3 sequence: CASSRGQGGGYTF. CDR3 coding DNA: TGTGCCAGCAGCCGGGGACAGGGTGGAGGCTACACCTTC.

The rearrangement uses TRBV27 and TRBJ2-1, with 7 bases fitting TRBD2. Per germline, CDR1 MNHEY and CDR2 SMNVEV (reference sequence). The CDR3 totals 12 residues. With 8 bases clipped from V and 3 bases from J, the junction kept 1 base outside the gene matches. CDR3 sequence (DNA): TGTGCCAGCGGGGACTACTACAATGAGCAGTTCTTC. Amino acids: CASGDYYNEQFF.

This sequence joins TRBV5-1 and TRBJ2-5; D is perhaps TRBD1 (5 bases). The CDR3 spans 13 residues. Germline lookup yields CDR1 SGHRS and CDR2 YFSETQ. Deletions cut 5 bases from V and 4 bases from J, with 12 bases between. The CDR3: CASRSQGSETQYF. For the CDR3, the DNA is TGCGCCAGCAGATCTCAGGGTTCAGAGACCCAGTACTTC.

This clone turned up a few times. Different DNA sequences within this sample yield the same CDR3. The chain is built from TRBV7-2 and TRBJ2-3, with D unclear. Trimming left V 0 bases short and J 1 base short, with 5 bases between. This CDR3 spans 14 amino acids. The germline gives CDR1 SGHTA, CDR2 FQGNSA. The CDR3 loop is CASSLARGTDTQYF. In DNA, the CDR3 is TGTGCCAGCAGCTTAGCTAGGGGCACAGATACGCAGTATTTT.

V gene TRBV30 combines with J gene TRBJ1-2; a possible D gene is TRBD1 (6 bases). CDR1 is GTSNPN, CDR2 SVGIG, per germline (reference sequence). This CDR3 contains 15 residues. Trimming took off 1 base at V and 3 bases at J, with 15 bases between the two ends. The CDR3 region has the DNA TGTGCCTGGAGTGATATAAAACAGGGTGACTATGGCTACACCTTC. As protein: CAWSDIKQGDYGYTF.

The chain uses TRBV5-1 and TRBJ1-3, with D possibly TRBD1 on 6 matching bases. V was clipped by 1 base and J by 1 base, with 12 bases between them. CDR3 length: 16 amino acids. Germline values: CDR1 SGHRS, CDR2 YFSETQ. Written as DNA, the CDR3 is TGCGCCAGCAGCTTGCTTGGACAGATATCTGGAAACACCATATATTTT. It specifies CASSLLGQISGNTIYF.

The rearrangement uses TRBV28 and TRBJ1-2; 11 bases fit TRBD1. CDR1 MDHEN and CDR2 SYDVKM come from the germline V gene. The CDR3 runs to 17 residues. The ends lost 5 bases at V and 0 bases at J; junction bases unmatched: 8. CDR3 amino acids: CASSAQTGQGANYGYTF. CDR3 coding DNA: TGTGCCAGCAGTGCTCAGACGGGACAGGGGGCTAACTATGGCTACACCTTC.

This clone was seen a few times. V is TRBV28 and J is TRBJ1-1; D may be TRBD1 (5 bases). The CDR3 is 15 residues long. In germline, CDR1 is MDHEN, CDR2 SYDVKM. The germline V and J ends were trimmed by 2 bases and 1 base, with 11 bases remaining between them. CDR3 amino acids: CASSLTGPANTEAFF. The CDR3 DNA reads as TGTGCCAGCAGTTTAACGGGACCGGCGAACACTGAAGCTTTCTTT.

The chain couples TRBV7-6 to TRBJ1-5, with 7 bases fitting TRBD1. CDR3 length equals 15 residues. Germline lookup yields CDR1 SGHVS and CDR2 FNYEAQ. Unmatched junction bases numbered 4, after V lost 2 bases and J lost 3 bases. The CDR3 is CASSLQGGPNQPQHF. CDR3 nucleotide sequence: TGTGCCAGCAGCTTACAGGGGGGTCCCAATCAGCCCCAGCATTTT. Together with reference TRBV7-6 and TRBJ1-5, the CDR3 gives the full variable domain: GAGVSQSPRYKVTKRGQDVALRCDPISGHVSLYWYRQALGQGPEFLTYFNYEAQQDKSGLPNDRFSAERPEGSISTLTIQRTEQRDSAMYRCASSLQGGPNQPQHFGDGTRLSIL.

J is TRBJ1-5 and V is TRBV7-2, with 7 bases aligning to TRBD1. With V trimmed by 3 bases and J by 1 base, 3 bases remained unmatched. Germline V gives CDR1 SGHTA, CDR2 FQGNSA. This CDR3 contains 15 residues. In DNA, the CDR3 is TGTGCCAGCAGCTTCCAGGGGGGAAGCAATCAGCCCCAGCATTTT. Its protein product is CASSFQGGSNQPQHF.

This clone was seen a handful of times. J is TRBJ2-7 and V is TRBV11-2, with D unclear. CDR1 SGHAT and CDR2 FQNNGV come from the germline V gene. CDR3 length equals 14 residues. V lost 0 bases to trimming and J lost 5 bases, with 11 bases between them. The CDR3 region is CASSLDLFGDEQYV. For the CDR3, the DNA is TGTGCCAGCAGCTTAGATTTATTTGGAGACGAGCAGTACGTC.

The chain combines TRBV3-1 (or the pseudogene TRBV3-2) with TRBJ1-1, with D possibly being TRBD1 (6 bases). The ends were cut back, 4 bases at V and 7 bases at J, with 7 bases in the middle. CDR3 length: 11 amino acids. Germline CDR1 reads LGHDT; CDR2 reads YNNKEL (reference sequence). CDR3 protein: CASSLRGEAFF. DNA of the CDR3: TGTGCCAGCAGCCTCAGGGGTGAAGCTTTCTTT.

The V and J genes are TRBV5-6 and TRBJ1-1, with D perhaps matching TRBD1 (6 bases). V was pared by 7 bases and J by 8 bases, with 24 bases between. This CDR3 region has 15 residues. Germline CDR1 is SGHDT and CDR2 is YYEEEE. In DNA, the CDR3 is TGTGCCAGCCGTGAAACTACAGGGAATCTCATGGAAGCTTTCTTT. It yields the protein CASRETTGNLMEAFF.

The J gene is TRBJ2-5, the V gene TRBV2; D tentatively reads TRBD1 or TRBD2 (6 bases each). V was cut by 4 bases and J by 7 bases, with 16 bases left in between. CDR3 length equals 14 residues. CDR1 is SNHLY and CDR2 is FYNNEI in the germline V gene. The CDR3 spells CASSAAGSGATQYF. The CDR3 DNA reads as TGTGCCAGCAGTGCGGCAGGTTCGGGGGCGACCCAGTACTTC.

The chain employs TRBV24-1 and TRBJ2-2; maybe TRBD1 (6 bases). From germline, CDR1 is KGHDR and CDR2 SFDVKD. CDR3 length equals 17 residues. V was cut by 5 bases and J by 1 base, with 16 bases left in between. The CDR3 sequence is CATSGPQGSMNTGELFF. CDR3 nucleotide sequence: TGTGCCACCAGTGGTCCACAGGGCTCCATGAACACCGGGGAGCTGTTTTTT.

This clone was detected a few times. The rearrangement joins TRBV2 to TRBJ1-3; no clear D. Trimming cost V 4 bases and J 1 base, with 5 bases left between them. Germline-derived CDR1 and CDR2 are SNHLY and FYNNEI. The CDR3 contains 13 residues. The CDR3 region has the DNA TGTGCCAGCAGTGTCGAATCTGGAAACACCATATATTTT. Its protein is CASSVESGNTIYF.

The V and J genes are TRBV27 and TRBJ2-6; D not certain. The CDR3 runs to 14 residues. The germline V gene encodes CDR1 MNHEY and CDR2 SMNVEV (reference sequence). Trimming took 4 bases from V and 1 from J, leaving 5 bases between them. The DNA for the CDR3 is TGTGCCAGCAGTTCCTTTTCTGGGGCCAACGTCCTGACTTTC. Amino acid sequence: CASSSFSGANVLTF.

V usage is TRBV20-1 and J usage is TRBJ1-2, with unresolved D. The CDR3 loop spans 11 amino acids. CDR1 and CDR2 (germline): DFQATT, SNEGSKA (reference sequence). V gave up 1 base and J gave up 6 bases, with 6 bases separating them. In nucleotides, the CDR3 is TGCAGTGCTAGAGGGGTAGATGGCTACACCTTC. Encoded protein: CSARGVDGYTF.

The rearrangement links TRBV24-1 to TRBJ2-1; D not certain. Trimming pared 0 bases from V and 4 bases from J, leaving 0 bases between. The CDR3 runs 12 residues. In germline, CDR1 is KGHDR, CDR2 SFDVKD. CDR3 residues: CATSDLYNEQFF. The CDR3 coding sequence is TGTGCCACCAGTGATTTGTACAATGAGCAGTTCTTC.

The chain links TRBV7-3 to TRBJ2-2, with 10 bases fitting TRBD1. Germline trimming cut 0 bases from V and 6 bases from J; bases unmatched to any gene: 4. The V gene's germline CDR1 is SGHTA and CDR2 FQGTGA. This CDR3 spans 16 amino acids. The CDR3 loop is CASSLTLGTGAGELFF. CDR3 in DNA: TGTGCCAGCAGCTTAACGTTGGGGACAGGGGCCGGGGAGCTGTTTTTT. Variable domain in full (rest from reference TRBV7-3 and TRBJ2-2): GAGVSQTPSNKVTEKGKYVELRCDPISGHTALYWYRQSLGQGPEFLIYFQGTGAADDSGLPNDRFFAVRPEGSVSTLKIQRTERGDSAVYLCASSLTLGTGAGELFFGEGSRLTVL.

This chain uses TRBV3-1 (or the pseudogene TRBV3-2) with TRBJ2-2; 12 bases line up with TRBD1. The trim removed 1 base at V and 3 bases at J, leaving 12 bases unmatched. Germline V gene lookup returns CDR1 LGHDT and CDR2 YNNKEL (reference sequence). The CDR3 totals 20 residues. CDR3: CASSQAHPGQGAVDTGELFF. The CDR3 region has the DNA TGTGCCAGCAGCCAAGCTCATCCGGGACAGGGGGCTGTGGACACCGGGGAGCTGTTTTTT.

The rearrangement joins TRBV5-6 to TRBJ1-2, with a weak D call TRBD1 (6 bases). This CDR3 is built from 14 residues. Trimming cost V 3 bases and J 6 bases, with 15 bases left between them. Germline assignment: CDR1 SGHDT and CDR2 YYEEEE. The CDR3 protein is CASSYTGRADGYTF. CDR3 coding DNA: TGTGCCAGCAGCTACACAGGGAGGGCGGATGGCTACACCTTC.

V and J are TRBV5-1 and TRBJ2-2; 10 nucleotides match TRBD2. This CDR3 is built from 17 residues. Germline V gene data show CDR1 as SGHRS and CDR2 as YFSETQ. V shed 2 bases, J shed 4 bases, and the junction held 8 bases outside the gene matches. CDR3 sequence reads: CASSFNPSGGSTGELFF. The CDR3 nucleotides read TGCGCCAGCAGCTTCAACCCTAGCGGGGGATCCACCGGGGAGCTGTTTTTT.

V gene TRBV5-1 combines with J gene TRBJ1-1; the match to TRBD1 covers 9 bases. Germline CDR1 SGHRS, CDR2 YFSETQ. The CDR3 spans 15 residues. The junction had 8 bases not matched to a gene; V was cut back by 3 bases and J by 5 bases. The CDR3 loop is CASSSLDRGLTEAFF. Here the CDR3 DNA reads TGCGCCAGCAGCTCGCTAGACAGGGGGTTGACTGAAGCTTTCTTT.

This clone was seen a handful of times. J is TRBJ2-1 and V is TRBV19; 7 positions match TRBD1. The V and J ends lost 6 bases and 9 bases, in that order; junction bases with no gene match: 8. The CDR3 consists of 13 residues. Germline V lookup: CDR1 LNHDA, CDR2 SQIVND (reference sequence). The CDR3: CASSARGIGEQFF. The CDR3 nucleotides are TGTGCCAGTAGCGCCAGGGGGATCGGTGAGCAGTTCTTC.

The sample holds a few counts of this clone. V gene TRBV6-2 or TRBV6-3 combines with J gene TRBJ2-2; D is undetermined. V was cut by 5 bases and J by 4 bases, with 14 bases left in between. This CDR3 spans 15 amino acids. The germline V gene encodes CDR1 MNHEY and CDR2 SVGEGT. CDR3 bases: TGTGCCAGCAGTACAAGGGCAGCTTCCACCGGGGAGCTGTTTTTT. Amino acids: CASSTRAASTGELFF.

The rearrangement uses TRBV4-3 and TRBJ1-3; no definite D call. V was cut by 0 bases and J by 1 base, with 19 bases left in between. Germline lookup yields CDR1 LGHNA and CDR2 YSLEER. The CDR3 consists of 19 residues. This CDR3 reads CASSQEILVQYESGNTIYF. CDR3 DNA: TGCGCCAGCAGCCAAGAAATTTTGGTCCAATATGAATCTGGAAACACCATATATTTT.

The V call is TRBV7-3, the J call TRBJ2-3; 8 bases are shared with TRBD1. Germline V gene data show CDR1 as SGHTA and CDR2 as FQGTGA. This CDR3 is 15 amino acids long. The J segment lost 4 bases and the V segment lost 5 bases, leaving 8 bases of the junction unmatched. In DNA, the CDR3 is TGTGCCAGCAGCAAAACCGGGACAGGAGCAGATACGCAGTATTTT. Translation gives CASSKTGTGADTQYF.